This TCR beta chain was obtained from a study of blood T cell repertoires in COVID-19. Study context: The cDNA or gDNA used as material had been derived from T cells, B-cell-depleted T cells, or PBMCs.

Original processing notes: Reference gene primer amplification in the assay estimated nucleated cell counts. TCRdb's copy holds only in-frame clones and misses some; the assay was immunoSEQ multiplex PCR. V and J calls and clone size are as listed in that table; D and trimming were resolved from the DNA. The table includes roughly 100,000 clones, 80% to 90% detected once. This clone has just a few counts. CDR1 is MNHEY, CDR2 SVGAGI, per germline. V was pared by 11 bases and J by 0 bases, with 13 bases between. The CDR3 has 13 residues. This TCR came from a man in his fifties with COVID-19, enrolled during active disease. Sequences were obtained from peripheral blood. The chain has TRBV6-5 and TRBJ1-2, with D maybe TRBD1 (5 bases). CDR3: CAAGGIPNYGYTF. Written as DNA, the CDR3 is TGTGCCGCGGGGGGAATACCTAACTATGGCTACACCTTC.